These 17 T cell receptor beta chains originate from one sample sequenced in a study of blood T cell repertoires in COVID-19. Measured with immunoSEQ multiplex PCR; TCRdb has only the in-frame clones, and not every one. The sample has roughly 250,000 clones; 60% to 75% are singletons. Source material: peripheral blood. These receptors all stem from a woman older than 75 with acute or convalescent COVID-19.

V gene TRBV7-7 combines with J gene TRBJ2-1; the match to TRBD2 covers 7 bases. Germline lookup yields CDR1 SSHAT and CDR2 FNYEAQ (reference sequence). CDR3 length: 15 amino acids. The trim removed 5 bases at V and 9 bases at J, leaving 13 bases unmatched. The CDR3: CASSPYGSGKGEQFF. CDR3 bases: TGTGCCAGCAGCCCTTACGGCAGCGGGAAGGGTGAGCAGTTCTTC.

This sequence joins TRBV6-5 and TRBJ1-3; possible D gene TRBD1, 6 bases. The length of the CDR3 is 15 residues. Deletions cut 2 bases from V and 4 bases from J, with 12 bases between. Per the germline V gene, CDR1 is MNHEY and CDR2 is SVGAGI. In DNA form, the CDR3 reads TGTGCCAGCAGTTACGCGGGGGCGTCGGGAAACACCATATATTTT. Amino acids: CASSYAGASGNTIYF.

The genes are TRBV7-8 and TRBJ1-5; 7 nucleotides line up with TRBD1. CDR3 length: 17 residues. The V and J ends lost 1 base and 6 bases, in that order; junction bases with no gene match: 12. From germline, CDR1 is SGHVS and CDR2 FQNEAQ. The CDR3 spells CASSLEGWGDRSQPQHF. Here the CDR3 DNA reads TGTGCCAGCAGCTTAGAGGGTTGGGGGGACAGATCTCAGCCCCAGCATTTT. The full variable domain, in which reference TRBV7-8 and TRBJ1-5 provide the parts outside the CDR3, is GAGVSQSPRYKVAKRGQDVALRCDPISGHVSLFWYQQALGQGPEFLTYFQNEAQLDKSGLPSDRFFAERPEGSVSTLKIQRTQQEDSAVYLCASSLEGWGDRSQPQHFGDGTRLSIL.

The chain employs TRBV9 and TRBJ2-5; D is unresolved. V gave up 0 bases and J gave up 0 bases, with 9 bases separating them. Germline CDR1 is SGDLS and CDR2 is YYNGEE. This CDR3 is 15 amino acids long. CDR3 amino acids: CASSVGETYQETQYF. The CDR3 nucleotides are TGTGCCAGCAGCGTAGGTGAGACTTACCAAGAGACCCAGTACTTC.

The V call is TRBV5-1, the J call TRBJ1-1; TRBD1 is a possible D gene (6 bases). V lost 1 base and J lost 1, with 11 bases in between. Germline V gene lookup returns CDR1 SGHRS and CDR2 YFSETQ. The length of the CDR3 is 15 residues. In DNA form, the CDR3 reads TGCGCCAGCAGCTTGAATCCAGGGGCGAACACTGAAGCTTTCTTT. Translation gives CASSLNPGANTEAFF.

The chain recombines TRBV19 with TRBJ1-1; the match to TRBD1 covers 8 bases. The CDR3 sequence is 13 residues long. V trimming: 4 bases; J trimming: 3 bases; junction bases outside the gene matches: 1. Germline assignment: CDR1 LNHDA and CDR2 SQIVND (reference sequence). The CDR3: CASSTDRDTEAFF. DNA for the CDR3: TGTGCCAGTAGTACGGACAGGGACACTGAAGCTTTCTTT.

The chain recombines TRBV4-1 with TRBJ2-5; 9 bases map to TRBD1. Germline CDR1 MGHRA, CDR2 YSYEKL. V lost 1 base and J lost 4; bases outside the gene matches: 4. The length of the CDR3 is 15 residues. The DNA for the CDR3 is TGCGCCAGCAGCCAAGGGGACAGGGCCGGAGAGACCCAGTACTTC. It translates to CASSQGDRAGETQYF.

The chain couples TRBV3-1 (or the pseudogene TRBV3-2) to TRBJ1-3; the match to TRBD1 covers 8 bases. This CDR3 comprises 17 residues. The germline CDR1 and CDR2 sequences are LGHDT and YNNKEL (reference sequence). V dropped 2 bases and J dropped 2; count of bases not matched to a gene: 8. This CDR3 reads CASSQPPQGATGNTIYF. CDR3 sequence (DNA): TGTGCCAGCAGCCAACCACCTCAGGGGGCCACTGGAAACACCATATATTTT.

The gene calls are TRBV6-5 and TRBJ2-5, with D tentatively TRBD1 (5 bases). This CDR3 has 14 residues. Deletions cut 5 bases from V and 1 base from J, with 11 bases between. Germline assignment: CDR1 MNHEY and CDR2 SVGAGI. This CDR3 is CASSLDNFQETQYF. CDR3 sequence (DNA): TGTGCCAGCAGTCTGGACAACTTCCAAGAGACCCAGTACTTC.

The DNA for the CDR3 is TGTGCCAGCAGCCGTAGCGGGGTCACCGGGGAGCTGTTTTTT. This sequence encodes CASSRSGVTGELFF. The rearrangement joins TRBV3-1 (or the pseudogene TRBV3-2) to TRBJ2-2; 8 bases line up with TRBD2. J was trimmed by 4 bases and V by 4 bases; bases with no gene match: 2. The CDR3 runs to 14 residues. In germline, CDR1 is LGHDT, CDR2 YNNKEL (reference sequence).

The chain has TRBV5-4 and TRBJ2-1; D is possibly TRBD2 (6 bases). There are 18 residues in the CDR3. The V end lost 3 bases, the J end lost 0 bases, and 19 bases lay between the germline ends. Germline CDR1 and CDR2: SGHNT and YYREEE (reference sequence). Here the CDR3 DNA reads TGTGCCAGCAGCTCCAATGGTGGGAGGCTGAGCTCCTACAATGAGCAGTTCTTC. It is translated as CASSSNGGRLSSYNEQFF. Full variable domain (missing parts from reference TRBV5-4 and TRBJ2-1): ETGVTQSPTHLIKTRGQQVTLRCSSQSGHNTVSWYQQALGQGPQFIFQYYREEENGRGNFPPRFSGLQFPNYSSELNVNALELDDSALYLCASSSNGGRLSSYNEQFFGPGTRLTVL.

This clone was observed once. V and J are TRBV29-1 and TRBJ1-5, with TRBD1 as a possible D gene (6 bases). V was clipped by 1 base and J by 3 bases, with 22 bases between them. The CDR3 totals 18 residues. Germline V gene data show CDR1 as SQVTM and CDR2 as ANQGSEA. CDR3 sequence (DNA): TGCAGCGTTGAAGCCGGAAGAAAGGGACAAAGTAACAATCAGCCCCAGCATTTT. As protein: CSVEAGRKGQSNNQPQHF.

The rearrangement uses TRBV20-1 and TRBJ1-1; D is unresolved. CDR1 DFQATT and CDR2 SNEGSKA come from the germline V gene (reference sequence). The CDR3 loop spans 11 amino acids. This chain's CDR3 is CSAEAYTEAFF. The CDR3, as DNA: TGCAGCGCGGAGGCGTACACTGAAGCTTTCTTT.

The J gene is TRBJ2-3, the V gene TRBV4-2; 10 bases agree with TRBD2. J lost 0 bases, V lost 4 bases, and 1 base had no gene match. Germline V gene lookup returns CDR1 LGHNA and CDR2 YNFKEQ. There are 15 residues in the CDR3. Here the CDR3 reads CASSPTSGSTDTQYF. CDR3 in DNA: TGTGCCAGCAGCCCGACTAGCGGGAGCACAGATACGCAGTATTTT.

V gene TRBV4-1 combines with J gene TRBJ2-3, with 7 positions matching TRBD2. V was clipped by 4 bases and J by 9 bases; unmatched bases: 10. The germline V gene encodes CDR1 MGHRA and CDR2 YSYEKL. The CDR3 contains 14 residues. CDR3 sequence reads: CASSRGGDGGTQYF. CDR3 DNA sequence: TGCGCCAGCAGCCGTGGGGGGGACGGAGGAACGCAGTATTTT.

Here the CDR3 reads CAWRAQGYTEAFF. The CDR3 nucleotides read TGTGCCTGGAGAGCCCAGGGGTACACTGAAGCTTTCTTT. V gene TRBV30 combines with J gene TRBJ1-1; possibly TRBD1 for D (6 bases). CDR1 is GTSNPN and CDR2 is SVGIG in the germline V gene (reference sequence). V shed 3 bases and J shed 3 bases, with 11 bases lying between them. This CDR3 spans 13 amino acids.

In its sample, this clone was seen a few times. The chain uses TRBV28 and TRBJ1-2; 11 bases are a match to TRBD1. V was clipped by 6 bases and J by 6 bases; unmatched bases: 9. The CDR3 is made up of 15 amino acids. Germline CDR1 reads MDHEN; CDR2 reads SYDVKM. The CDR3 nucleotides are TGTGCCAGCAGCTCCTCGGGACAGGGGGGGCATGGCTACACCTTC. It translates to CASSSSGQGGHGYTF.